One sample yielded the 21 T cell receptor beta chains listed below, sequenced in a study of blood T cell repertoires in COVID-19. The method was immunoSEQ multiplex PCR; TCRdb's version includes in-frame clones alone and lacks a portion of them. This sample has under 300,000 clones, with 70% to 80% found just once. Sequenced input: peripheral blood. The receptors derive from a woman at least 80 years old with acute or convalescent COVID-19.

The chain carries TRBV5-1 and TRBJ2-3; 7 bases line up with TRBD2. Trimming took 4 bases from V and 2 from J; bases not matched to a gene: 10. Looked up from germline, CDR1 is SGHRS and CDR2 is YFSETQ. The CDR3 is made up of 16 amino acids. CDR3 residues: CASSAAGGSLTDTQYF. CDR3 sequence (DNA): TGCGCCAGCAGCGCAGCCGGGGGGTCCCTCACAGATACGCAGTATTTT.

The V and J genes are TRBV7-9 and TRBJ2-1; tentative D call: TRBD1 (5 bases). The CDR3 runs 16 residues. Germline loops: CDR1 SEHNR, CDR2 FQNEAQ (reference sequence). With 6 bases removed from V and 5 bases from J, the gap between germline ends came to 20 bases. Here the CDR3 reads CASSKIGARYHNEQFF. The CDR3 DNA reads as TGTGCCAGCAGTAAAATAGGGGCTCGTTACCACAATGAGCAGTTCTTC.

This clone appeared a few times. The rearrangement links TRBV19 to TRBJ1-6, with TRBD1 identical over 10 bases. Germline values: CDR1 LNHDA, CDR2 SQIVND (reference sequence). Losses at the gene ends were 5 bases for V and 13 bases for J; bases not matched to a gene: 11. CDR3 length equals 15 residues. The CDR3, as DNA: TGTGCCAGTAGTGTGAACCGGGACAGGGGAACTCCCCTCCACTTT. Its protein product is CASSVNRDRGTPLHF.

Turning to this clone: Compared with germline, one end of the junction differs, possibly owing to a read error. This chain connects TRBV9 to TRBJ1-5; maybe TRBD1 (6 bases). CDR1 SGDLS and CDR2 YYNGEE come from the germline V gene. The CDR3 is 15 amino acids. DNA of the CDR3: TGTGCCAGTAGCGTAGACGCAGGGGCCAATCAGCCCCAGCATTTT. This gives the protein CASSVDAGANQPQHF.

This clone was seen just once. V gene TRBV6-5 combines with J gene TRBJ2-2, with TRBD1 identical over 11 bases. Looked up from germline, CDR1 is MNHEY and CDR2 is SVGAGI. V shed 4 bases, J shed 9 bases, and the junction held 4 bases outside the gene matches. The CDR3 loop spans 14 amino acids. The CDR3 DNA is TGTGCCAGCAGTTGGACAGGGGGCCACCGGGAGCTGTTTTTT. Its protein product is CASSWTGGHRELFF.

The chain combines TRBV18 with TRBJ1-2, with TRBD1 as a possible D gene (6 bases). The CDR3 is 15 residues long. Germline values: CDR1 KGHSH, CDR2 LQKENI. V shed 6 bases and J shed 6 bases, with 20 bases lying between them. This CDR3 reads CASSLAGGRPDGYTF. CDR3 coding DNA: TGTGCCAGCTCCCTCGCGGGGGGCCGCCCCGATGGCTACACCTTC.

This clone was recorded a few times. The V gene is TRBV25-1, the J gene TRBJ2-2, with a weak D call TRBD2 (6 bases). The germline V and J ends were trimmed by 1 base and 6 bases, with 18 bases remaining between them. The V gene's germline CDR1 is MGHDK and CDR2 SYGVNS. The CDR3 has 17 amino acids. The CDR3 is CASSEFGGNGAAGELFF. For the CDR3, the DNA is TGTGCCAGCAGTGAATTCGGGGGAAACGGGGCCGCCGGGGAGCTGTTTTTT.

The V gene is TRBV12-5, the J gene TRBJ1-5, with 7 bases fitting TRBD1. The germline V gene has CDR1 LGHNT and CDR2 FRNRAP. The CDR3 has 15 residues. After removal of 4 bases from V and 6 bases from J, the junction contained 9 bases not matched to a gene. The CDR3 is CASGSNRGLSQPQHF. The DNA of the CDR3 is TGTGCTAGTGGTTCGAACAGGGGATTAAGTCAGCCCCAGCATTTT. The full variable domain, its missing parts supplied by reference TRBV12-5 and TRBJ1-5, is DARVTQTPRHKVTEMGQEVTMRCQPILGHNTVFWYRQTMMQGLELLAYFRNRAPLDDSGMPKDRFSAEMPDATLATLKIQPSEPRDSAVYFCASGSNRGLSQPQHFGDGTRLSIL.

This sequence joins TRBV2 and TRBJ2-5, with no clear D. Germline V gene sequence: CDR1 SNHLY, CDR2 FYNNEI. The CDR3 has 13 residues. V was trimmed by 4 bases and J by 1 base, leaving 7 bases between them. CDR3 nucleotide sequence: TGTGCCAGCAGTGGGGCGTTCCAAGAGACCCAGTACTTC. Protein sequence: CASSGAFQETQYF.

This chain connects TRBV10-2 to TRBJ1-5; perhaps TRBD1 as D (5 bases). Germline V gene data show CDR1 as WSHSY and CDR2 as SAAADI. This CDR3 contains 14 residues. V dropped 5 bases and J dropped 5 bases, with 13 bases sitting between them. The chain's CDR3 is CASSTSGNYQPQHF. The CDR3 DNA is TGCGCCAGCAGTACGTCAGGGAATTATCAGCCCCAGCATTTT.

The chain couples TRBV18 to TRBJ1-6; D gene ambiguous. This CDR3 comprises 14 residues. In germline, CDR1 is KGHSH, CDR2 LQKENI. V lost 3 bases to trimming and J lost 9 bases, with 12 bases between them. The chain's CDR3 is CASSPDSGSSPLHF. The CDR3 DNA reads TGTGCCAGCTCACCGGATTCGGGGAGTTCACCCCTCCACTTT.

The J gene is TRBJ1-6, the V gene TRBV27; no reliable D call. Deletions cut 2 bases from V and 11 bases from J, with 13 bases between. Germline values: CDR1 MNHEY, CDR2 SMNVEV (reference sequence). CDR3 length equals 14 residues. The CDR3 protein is CASSLNGLGTPLHF. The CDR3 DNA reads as TGTGCCAGCAGTTTAAATGGTTTGGGCACACCCCTCCACTTT.

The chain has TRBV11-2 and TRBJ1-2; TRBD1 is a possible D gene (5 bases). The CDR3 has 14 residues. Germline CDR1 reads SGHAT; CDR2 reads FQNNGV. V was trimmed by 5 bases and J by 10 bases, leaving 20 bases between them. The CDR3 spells CASSPQAGPEPYTF. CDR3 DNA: TGTGCCAGCAGCCCTCAGGCGGGACCCGAACCCTACACCTTC.

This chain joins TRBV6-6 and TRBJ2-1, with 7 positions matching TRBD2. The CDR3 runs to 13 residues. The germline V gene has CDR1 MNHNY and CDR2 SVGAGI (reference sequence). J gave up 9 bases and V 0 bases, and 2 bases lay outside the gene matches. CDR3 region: CASSYSGGVEQFF. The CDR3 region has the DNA TGTGCCAGCAGTTACTCGGGGGGGGTTGAGCAGTTCTTC.

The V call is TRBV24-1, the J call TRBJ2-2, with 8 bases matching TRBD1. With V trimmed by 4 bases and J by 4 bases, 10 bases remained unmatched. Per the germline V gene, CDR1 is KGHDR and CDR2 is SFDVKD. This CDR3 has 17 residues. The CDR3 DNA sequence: TGTGCCACCAGTGACCCCCAGGGGGCCGTGGGCACCGGGGAGCTGTTTTTT. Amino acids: CATSDPQGAVGTGELFF.

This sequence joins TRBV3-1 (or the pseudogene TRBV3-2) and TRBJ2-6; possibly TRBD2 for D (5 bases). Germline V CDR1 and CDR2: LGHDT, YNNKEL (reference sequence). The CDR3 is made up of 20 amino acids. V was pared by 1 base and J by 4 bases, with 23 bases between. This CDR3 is CASSQGRAPRVHSGANVLTF. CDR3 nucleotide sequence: TGTGCCAGCAGCCAAGGGCGGGCCCCAAGGGTTCATTCCGGGGCCAACGTCCTGACTTTC.

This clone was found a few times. The CDR3 sequence: CASSGQGALYTGELFF. As DNA, the CDR3 is TGTGCCAGCAGTGGGCAGGGGGCTTTATACACCGGGGAGCTGTTTTTT. The rearrangement uses TRBV27 and TRBJ2-2; 8 bases are shared with TRBD1. The germline V gene encodes CDR1 MNHEY and CDR2 SMNVEV (reference sequence). The CDR3 is 16 residues long. The ends lost 5 bases at V and 3 bases at J; junction bases unmatched: 8.

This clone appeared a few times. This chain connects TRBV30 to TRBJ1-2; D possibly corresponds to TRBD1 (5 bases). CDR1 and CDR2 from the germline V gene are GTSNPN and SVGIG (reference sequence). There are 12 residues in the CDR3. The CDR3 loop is CASTPGNYGYTF. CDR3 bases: TGTGCTTCCACCCCAGGGAACTATGGCTACACCTTC.

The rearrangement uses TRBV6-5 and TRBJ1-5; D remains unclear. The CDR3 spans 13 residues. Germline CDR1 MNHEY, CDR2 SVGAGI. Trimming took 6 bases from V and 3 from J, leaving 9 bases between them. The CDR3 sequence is CASRQVPNQPQHF. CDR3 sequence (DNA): TGTGCCAGCAGGCAGGTTCCCAATCAGCCCCAGCATTTT.

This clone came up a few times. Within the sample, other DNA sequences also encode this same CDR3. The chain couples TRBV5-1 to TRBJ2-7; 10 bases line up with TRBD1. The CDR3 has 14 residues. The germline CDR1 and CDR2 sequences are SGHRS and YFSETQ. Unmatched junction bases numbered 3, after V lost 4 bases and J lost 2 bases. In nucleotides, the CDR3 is TGCGCCAGCAGCAGGGACAGGGGCCCCTACGAGCAGTACTTC. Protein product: CASSRDRGPYEQYF. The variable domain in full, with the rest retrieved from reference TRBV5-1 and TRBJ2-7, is KAGVTQTPRYLIKTRGQQVTLSCSPISGHRSVSWYQQTPGQGLQFLFEYFSETQRNKGNFPGRFSGRQFSNSRSEMNVSTLELGDSALYLCASSRDRGPYEQYFGPGTRLTVT.

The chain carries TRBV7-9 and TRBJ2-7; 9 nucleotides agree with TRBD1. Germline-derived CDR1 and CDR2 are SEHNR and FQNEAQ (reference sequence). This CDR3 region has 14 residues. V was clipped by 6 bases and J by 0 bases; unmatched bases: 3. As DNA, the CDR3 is TGTGCCAGCAGTCCGGACAGGGGCTCCTACGAGCAGTACTTC. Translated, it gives CASSPDRGSYEQYF.